These 12 T cell receptor beta chains originate from one sample sequenced in a study of post-analysis software for immune sequencing data. Study-wide findings and caveats: About five TRBV segments appeared more often in patients than in controls, and TRBV5-6, TRBV5-1 and TRBV20-1 were among these.

Sequencing libraries made from TCR beta cDNA carried unique molecular identifiers. TCRdb passed the PCR reads through MiXCR, listing each CDR3 protein once. The sample consists of roughly 600,000 distinct CDR3 sequences, about 40% of them appearing once. Their antigens are not known. Sequenced material: blood. The receptors here all came from a girl between 5 and 17 years old with multiple sclerosis.

The table lists this clonotype with many counts. V and J are TRBV5-6 and TRBJ2-3; D unclear. CDR1 SGHDT and CDR2 YYEEEE come from the germline V gene. The CDR3 is 12 amino acids. The V gene lost 1 base and the J gene lost 5 bases, with 5 bases spanning the gap. The CDR3: CASSLTRDTQYF. CDR3 in DNA: TGTGCCAGCAGCTTGACCCGAGATACGCAGTATTTT.

This sequence joins TRBV30 and TRBJ1-2, with no clear D. CDR1 and CDR2 from the germline V gene are GTSNPN and SVGIG (reference sequence). This CDR3 has 13 residues. Trimming removed 3 bases at V and 2 bases at J, with 10 bases between. The CDR3 loop reads CAWSLTPNYGYTF. CDR3 coding DNA: TGTGCCTGGAGCCTGACACCGAACTATGGCTACACCTTC.

This clonotype is a singleton in its sample. V gene TRBV2 combines with J gene TRBJ1-5; D not certain. Per germline, CDR1 SNHLY and CDR2 FYNNEI. The CDR3 totals 13 residues. V was shortened by 3 bases and J by 7 bases, with 10 bases between the two germline ends. The CDR3 DNA sequence: TGTGCCAGCAGTGACAGTGAGGCGCAGCCCCAGCATTTT. This codes for CASSDSEAQPQHF.

The chain recombines TRBV5-6 with TRBJ2-3; 11 bases match TRBD2. After removal of 2 bases from V and 2 bases from J, the junction contained 13 bases not matched to a gene. CDR3 length: 19 residues. Germline CDR1 is SGHDT and CDR2 is YYEEEE. CDR3 protein: CASSFPKALAGGSTDTQYF. The CDR3 DNA reads as TGTGCCAGCAGCTTCCCGAAGGCTCTAGCGGGAGGATCCACAGATACGCAGTATTTT.

The chain is built from TRBV12-3 or TRBV12-4 and TRBJ1-5; D remains unclear. The CDR3 has 14 residues. V was trimmed by 1 base and J by 4 bases, leaving 8 bases between them. The CDR3 protein is CASSLVGRNQPQHF. Written as DNA, the CDR3 is TGTGCCAGCAGTTTAGTGGGTCGGAATCAGCCCCAGCATTTT.

This clonotype was picked up a small number of times. The chain couples TRBV12-3 or TRBV12-4 to TRBJ2-7; TRBD1 agrees at 9 bases. The CDR3 is 15 residues long. Trimming cost V 5 bases and J 2 bases; bases outside gene matches: 7. The CDR3 reads CASSQLGQGAYEQYF. The CDR3 DNA reads as TGTGCCAGCAGTCAGCTGGGACAGGGCGCCTACGAGCAGTACTTC.

In regard to this clonotype: The junction does not match germline at one end; this may be a read error. The V call is TRBV6-1, the J call TRBJ1-5, with D possibly TRBD1 on 5 matching bases. The CDR3 loop spans 16 amino acids. Looked up from germline, CDR1 is MNHNS and CDR2 is SASEGT. CDR3 in DNA: TGTGCCAGCACTGAAGGGAGGGTGGGGCACAATCAGCCCCAGCATTTT. Translating it yields CASTEGRVGHNQPQHF.

V is TRBV12-3 or TRBV12-4 and J is TRBJ2-1; 8 bases are shared with TRBD2. The CDR3 is 12 residues long. The V segment lost 6 bases and the J segment 5 bases; nucleotides outside the gene matches: 0. The CDR3 reads CASRLADNEQFF. The CDR3 region has the DNA TGTGCCAGCAGACTAGCGGACAATGAGCAGTTCTTC.

As concerns this clonotype: This may arise from a read error, as a much more abundant clone is one base away. In DNA, the CDR3 is TGTGCCAGCAGCTTAGCGGGAGGGGGAGATATGCAGTATTTT. It specifies CASSLAGGGDMQYF. This chain uses TRBV7-2 with TRBJ2-3; tentative D call: TRBD2 (7 bases). This CDR3 is built from 14 residues. CDR1 SGHTA and CDR2 FQGNSA come from the germline V gene.

There are a few counts of this clonotype. J is TRBJ2-7 and V is TRBV7-9; D may be TRBD1 or TRBD2 (5 bases each). V was cut by 1 base and J by 4 bases, with 14 bases left in between. The V gene's germline CDR1 is SEHNR and CDR2 FQNEAQ (reference sequence). This CDR3 region has 15 residues. This CDR3 reads CASSLEGLLGYEQYF. CDR3 nucleotide sequence: TGTGCCAGCAGCTTAGAGGGGTTACTAGGATACGAGCAGTACTTC. Complete variable domain (other parts from reference TRBV7-9 and TRBJ2-7): DTGVSQNPRHKITKRGQNVTFRCDPISEHNRLYWYRQTLGQGPEFLTYFQNEAQLEKSRLLSDRFSAERPKGSFSTLEIQRTEQGDSAMYLCASSLEGLLGYEQYFGPGTRLTVT.

The chain recombines TRBV7-9 with TRBJ2-3; D ambiguous. Looked up from germline, CDR1 is SEHNR and CDR2 is FQNEAQ (reference sequence). The CDR3 contains 14 residues. The V end lost 4 bases, the J end lost 6 bases, and 14 bases lay between the germline ends. The CDR3 DNA follows: TGTGCCAGCAGCTCGGCGGCCTTTGGGGATACGCAGTATTTT. It yields the protein CASSSAAFGDTQYF.

There are a few counts of this clonotype. The J gene is TRBJ2-7, the V gene TRBV5-5, with D possibly being TRBD1 (6 bases). V shed 2 bases and J shed 5 bases, with 8 bases lying between them. The germline CDR1 and CDR2 sequences are SGHKS and YYEKEE (reference sequence). The CDR3 length is 12 residues. The CDR3 region is CASSFAGDEQYF. CDR3 coding DNA: TGTGCCAGCAGCTTCGCAGGGGACGAGCAGTACTTC.